This T cell receptor (beta chain) was recorded in a study of Graves' ophthalmopathy and Graves' hyperthyroidism. Study-wide findings and caveats: Most clonotypes expanded in thyroid above 0.001 frequency were present in blood too. Researchers report that a 13-signature model separated ophthalmopathy from stable hyperthyroidism, posting 87.88% sensitivity and less than 82% specificity.

In its sample, this clonotype was seen a few times. Its antigen is as yet unknown. The germline gives CDR1 SGHTA, CDR2 FQGTGA. V trimming: 4 bases; J trimming: 1 base; junction bases outside the gene matches: 12. This CDR3 region has 17 residues. As the template, RNA transcripts were used to amplify TCR beta CDR3 regions. HTBI primers served in a first-round RT-PCR, which a second-round multiplex PCR followed. TCRdb processed the multiplex PCR reads anew with MiXCR; each CDR3 protein has one entry. The sample yields around 1.1 million distinct CDR3 sequences, about 40% seen once. The sequenced sample was peripheral blood or thyroid tissue (not recorded which). The TCR sequence derives from an adult man with Graves' hyperthyroidism. The gene calls are TRBV7-3 and TRBJ1-1, with TRBD1 identical over 7 bases. CDR3 nucleotides: TGTGCCAGCAGCTCCAAAAGGGGGCGGGCCTGGAACACTGAAGCTTTCTTT. Encoded protein: CASSSKRGRAWNTEAFF.